The subject of this entry is one T cell receptor (beta chain). Its specificity is not known. CDR1 and CDR2 from the germline V gene are SEHNR and FQNEAQ (reference sequence). This CDR3 spans 14 amino acids. V lost 1 base and J lost 7; bases outside the gene matches: 6. This record comes from a study of cytomegalovirus exposure and HLA in healthy donors. About the study: The study placed around 85% of its roughly 430 genotyped donors in the Caucasian-associated ancestry cluster.

A multiplex PCR was run with 60 Vbeta primers and 13 Jbeta primers. The assay was immunoSEQ multiplex PCR, and TCRdb's table has in-frame clones only and misses some. The table includes about 150,000 clones, around three quarters detected once. General study points: Later analysis suggested most CMV-associated TCR beta chains were HLA-restricted. Sequencing depth roughly uniform across donors was assumed in presence/absence analyses.

This chain uses TRBV7-9 with TRBJ1-2; 7 bases agree with TRBD1. Sequenced material: PBMCs. This TCR came from a woman aged 55 to 70 in good health and CMV-seropositive. CDR3 sequence: CASSLDRGYGGYTF. DNA for the CDR3: TGTGCCAGCAGCTTAGACAGGGGATACGGTGGCTACACCTTC.